This T cell receptor (beta chain) stems from a study of OX40 agonist ivuxolimab in advanced cancers. The overall study: Under the entry rules, prior anti-PD-1, anti-PD-L1 or anti-CTLA-4 therapy was allowed, and about 38% had some. A partial response was reached by three patients: one with hepatocellular carcinoma and two with cutaneous melanoma.

Per the germline V gene, CDR1 is SGHTA and CDR2 is FQGNSA. The CDR3 is made up of 15 amino acids. The V and J ends lost 5 bases and 7 bases, in that order; junction bases with no gene match: 5. Samples were taken at baseline and on day 1 of cycles 4 and 7. Sequencing used immunoSEQ multiplex PCR; TCRdb keeps in-frame clones, though not all of them. The data show approximately 68,000 clones, with approximately 88% seen just once and around 2.1% held by the top ten. The sequencing here drew on CD4+ or CD8+ T cells sorted from blood, taken in a trial of the OX40 agonist ivuxolimab. This TCR was recovered from an adult with an advanced solid tumor such as melanoma, head and neck, liver or kidney cancer. The chain uses TRBV7-2 and TRBJ2-1, with 13 nucleotides matching TRBD2. The CDR3 protein is CASSPGLAGQNEQFF. In DNA, the CDR3 is TGTGCCAGCAGCCCGGGACTAGCGGGACAAAATGAGCAGTTCTTC. Full variable domain (outside the CDR3, taken from reference TRBV7-2 and TRBJ2-1): GAGVSQSPSNKVTEKGKDVELRCDPISGHTALYWYRQSLGQGLEFLIYFQGNSAPDKSGLPSDRFSAERTGGSVSTLTIQRTQQEDSAVYLCASSPGLAGQNEQFFGPGTRLTVL.